This TCR beta chain originates from a study of cytomegalovirus exposure and HLA in healthy donors (dated by TCRdb to 2016 to 2017). Describing the broader study: The 666 repertoires of the first cohort and the 95 to 150 validation repertoires were produced on the same platform, according to a later analysis. The aim of the study was to test whether cataloging public T cell receptors could identify signatures of past pathogen exposure. Besides the first cohort of approximately 670 subjects, a separate validation cohort made up of some 110 different subjects was used. High-throughput TCR immunosequencing, statistical association of individual TCRs with disease status, and machine learning were combined to predict cytomegalovirus infection status.

Counted from cysteine to phenylalanine, this CDR3 has 18 amino acids. Only the CDR3 portion is preserved as DNA: 54 bases, with reading frame beginning at the first base. Summary of the overall study and its limitations: The validation cohort had no HLA typing available for a later analysis, so co-occurrence within that cohort was assessed over all 130 or so repertoires. Most TCR sequences were seen in very few donors, while some public TCRs were found in many individuals. The study listed 170 or so TCR beta chains as associated with cytomegalovirus. A few of the identified cytomegalovirus-associated TCR beta chains were confirmed in vitro to be specific for cytomegalovirus antigens. Cytomegalovirus status was reported to be diagnosed by the classifier with high specificity and sensitivity in both the original and validation cohorts. Subsequent analysis determined that TCRs grouped into clusters in the first cohort also showed a tendency toward co-occurrence across the roughly 110 validation repertoires, and about 93% of cluster scores exceeded 0. It was suggested by the authors that the approach could potentially be generalized to other disease states and immunological phenotypes.

In regard to this clone: Its antigen target is currently unknown. Base-call qualities are not available, and no considerably larger clone is one nucleotide away.

The library came from the immunoSEQ multiplex PCR assay. Per the authors' processing: A statistical classification framework was built for diagnosing cytomegalovirus status from the catalog of TCR beta chain sequences. Drawn from immuneACCESS, this table holds only the in-frame rearrangements with V and J called that TCRdb kept. Clones are partly lost; checked studies trace under half to an unresolved V gene and leave the rest unexplained. V, J and clone size reflect that table, while D and trimming were determined from the DNA. The sample includes 140,000 to 150,000 clones, with just over 90% observed a single time. The ten top clones hold about 0.7% of the sample. Donors formed part of the validation cohort, which comprised some 120 subjects and was distinct from the first cohort of 550 to 850 subjects.

The chain couples TRBV21-1 to TRBJ2-3; TRBD1 is taken as the D call from the table, unchecked against the DNA. TRBV21-1 has pseudogene status. This clonotype originated in a man in his late teens or twenties in good health and CMV-seronegative. Material for sequencing was PBMCs. The CDR3 has the sequence CASSKVWQASRIKYTQYF. DNA sequence: TGTGCCAGCAGCAAAGTCTGGCAGGCGAGCCGGATTAAATATACGCAGTATTTT.